These 9 T cell receptor beta chains share one sample of origin, sequenced in a study of T cell responses to AZD1222 COVID-19 vaccine. Profiled with immunoSEQ multiplex PCR; TCRdb holds only in-frame clones, not every one. The data show approximately 210,000 clones, with approximately 90% seen just once and roughly 3.5% held by the top ten. The sequenced sample was peripheral blood, obtained 28 days after the second AZD1222 dose. All receptors derive from an adult who received the AZD1222 COVID-19 vaccine.

In its sample, this clone was seen a few times. V gene TRBV6-5 combines with J gene TRBJ2-7; D is unclear. Trimming stripped 0 bases from V and 3 bases from J, with 9 bases between. The CDR3 has 14 amino acids. The germline V gene encodes CDR1 MNHEY and CDR2 SVGAGI. CDR3 sequence reads: CASSYSRMFYEQYF. The CDR3 bases are TGTGCCAGCAGTTACTCGAGAATGTTCTACGAGCAGTACTTC.

The chain carries TRBV6-2 or TRBV6-3 and TRBJ2-2; 16 positions agree with TRBD2. The CDR3 consists of 18 residues. Germline V gene data show CDR1 as MNHEY and CDR2 as SVGEGT. J was trimmed by 3 bases and V by 6 bases; bases with no gene match: 7. The CDR3 sequence: CASSMGLAGGYYTGELFF. The CDR3 nucleotides read TGTGCCAGCAGCATGGGACTAGCGGGAGGGTATTACACCGGGGAGCTGTTTTTT.

Points on this clone: Other nucleotide sequences from this sample produce the same CDR3. The V and J genes are TRBV20-1 and TRBJ1-2; D is uncertain. Germline-derived CDR1 and CDR2 are DFQATT and SNEGSKA (reference sequence). CDR3 length equals 11 residues. The V and J ends lost 3 bases and 3 bases respectively, with 5 bases between them. For the CDR3, the DNA is TGCAGTGCTAGTACCGACTATGGCTACACCTTC. It specifies CSASTDYGYTF.

The chain recombines TRBV14 with TRBJ2-7; D is unresolved. Trimming left V 0 bases short and J 3 bases short, with 6 bases between. This CDR3 has 13 amino acids. CDR1 is SGHDN, CDR2 FVKESK, per germline. In nucleotides, the CDR3 is TGTGCCAGCAGCCAAGATCTAGGCTACGAGCAGTACTTC. It translates to CASSQDLGYEQYF. Drawing the rest from reference TRBV14 and TRBJ2-7, the complete variable domain is EAGVTQFPSHSVIEKGQTVTLRCDPISGHDNLYWYRRVMGKEIKFLLHFVKESKQDESGMPNNRFLAERTGGTYSTLKVQPAELEDSGVYFCASSQDLGYEQYFGPGTRLTVT.

The chain combines TRBV5-5 with TRBJ1-3, with 9 nucleotides matching TRBD1. This CDR3 is built from 17 residues. Germline-derived CDR1 and CDR2 are SGHKS and YYEKEE (reference sequence). J gave up 0 bases and V 2 bases, and 6 bases lay outside the gene matches. The CDR3 nucleotides read TGTGCCAGCAGCTTATTACCGGGACAGGGCTCTGGAAACACCATATATTTT. This sequence encodes CASSLLPGQGSGNTIYF.

V usage is TRBV3-1 (or the pseudogene TRBV3-2) and J usage is TRBJ1-3; no clear D. The germline V gene encodes CDR1 LGHDT and CDR2 YNNKEL (reference sequence). This CDR3 has 16 amino acids. Trimming removed 2 bases at V and 2 bases at J, with 13 bases between. Here the CDR3 DNA reads TGTGCCAGCAGCCAACGCAGTAGTTCCACTGGAAACACCATATATTTT. Protein product: CASSQRSSSTGNTIYF.

This clone was picked up one time. V usage is TRBV19 and J usage is TRBJ2-2, with 10 bases matching TRBD1. This CDR3 comprises 15 residues. The V gene end was trimmed by 3 bases and the J gene end by 6 bases; junction bases not matched to a gene: 4. Germline V gene lookup returns CDR1 LNHDA and CDR2 SQIVND (reference sequence). The CDR3 coding sequence is TGTGCCAGTAGTATTAAAGGACAGGGGGCCGGGGAGCTGTTTTTT. This encodes CASSIKGQGAGELFF.

The chain uses TRBV25-1 and TRBJ1-1, with 9 bases matching TRBD1. Germline V CDR1 and CDR2: MGHDK, SYGVNS. J was trimmed by 5 bases and V by 8 bases; bases with no gene match: 3. This CDR3 is 12 amino acids long. CDR3 sequence (DNA): TGTGCCAGCGGACAGGGGTGGACTGAAGCTTTCTTT. Protein: CASGQGWTEAFF. Variable domain in full (rest from reference TRBV25-1 and TRBJ1-1): EADIYQTPRYLVIGTGKKITLECSQTMGHDKMYWYQQDPGMELHLIHYSYGVNSTEKGDLSSESTVSRIRTEHFPLTLESARPSHTSQYLCASGQGWTEAFFGQGTRLTVV.

The chain combines TRBV7-9 with TRBJ2-1; the match to TRBD2 covers 7 bases. Germline CDR1 is SEHNR and CDR2 is FQNEAQ (reference sequence). The CDR3 is 13 residues long. The ends lost 5 bases at V and 5 bases at J; junction bases unmatched: 3. The CDR3 loop reads CASSRDYNNEQFF. The CDR3 nucleotides are TGTGCCAGCAGCCGGGACTACAACAATGAGCAGTTCTTC.